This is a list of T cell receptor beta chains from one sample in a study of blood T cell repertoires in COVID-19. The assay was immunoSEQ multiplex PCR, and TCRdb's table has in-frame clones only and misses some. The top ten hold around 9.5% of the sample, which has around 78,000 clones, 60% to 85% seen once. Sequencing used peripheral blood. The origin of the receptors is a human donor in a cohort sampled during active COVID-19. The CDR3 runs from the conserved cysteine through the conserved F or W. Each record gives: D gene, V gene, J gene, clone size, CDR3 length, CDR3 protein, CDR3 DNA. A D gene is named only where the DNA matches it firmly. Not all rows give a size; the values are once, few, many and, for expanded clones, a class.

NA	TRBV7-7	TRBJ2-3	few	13	CASSQGPTDTQYF	TGTGCCAGCAGCCAGGGTCCAACAGATACGCAGTATTTT
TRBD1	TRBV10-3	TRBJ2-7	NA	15	CAISERGTGDYEQYF	TGTGCCATCAGTGAGAGGGGGACAGGGGACTACGAGCAGTACTTC
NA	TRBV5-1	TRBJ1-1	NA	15	CASTLTPGVNTEAFF	TGCGCCAGCACCCTAACCCCAGGGGTGAACACTGAAGCTTTCTTT
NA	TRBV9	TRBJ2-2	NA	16	CASSVGGSRNTGELFF	TGTGCCAGCAGCGTAGGGGGCAGCAGGAACACCGGGGAGCTGTTTTTT
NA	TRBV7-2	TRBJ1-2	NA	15	CASSLVLGGNYGYTF	TGTGCCAGCAGCTTAGTACTCGGGGGGAACTATGGCTACACCTTC
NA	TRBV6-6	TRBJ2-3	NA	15	CASSPPSKREDTQYF	TGTGCCAGCAGTCCCCCTTCCAAGAGGGAAGATACGCAGTATTTT
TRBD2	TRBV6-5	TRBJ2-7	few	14	CASTPGGAGVEQYF	TGTGCCAGCACCCCCGGGGGAGCGGGGGTCGAGCAGTACTTC
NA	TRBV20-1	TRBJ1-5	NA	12	CSASDRGQPQHF	TGCAGTGCTAGTGATCGGGGTCAGCCCCAGCATTTT
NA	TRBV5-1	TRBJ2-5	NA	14	CASSSSRNQETQYF	TGCGCCAGCTCCTCTTCCCGTAACCAAGAGACCCAGTACTTC
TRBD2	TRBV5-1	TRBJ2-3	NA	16	CASSPRTSSSTDTQYF	TGCGCCAGCAGCCCGCGGACTAGCTCTAGCACAGATACGCAGTATTTT
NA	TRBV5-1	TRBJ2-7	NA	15	CASSRETGIRYEQYF	TGCGCCAGCAGCAGAGAGACCGGGATACGGTACGAGCAGTACTTC
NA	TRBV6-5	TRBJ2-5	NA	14	CASSYFRGQETQYF	TGTGCCAGCAGTTACTTCAGGGGACAAGAGACCCAGTACTTC
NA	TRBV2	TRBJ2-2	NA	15	CASSVGSSRAGELFF	TGTGCCAGCAGTGTGGGGAGTTCGAGGGCCGGGGAGCTGTTTTTT
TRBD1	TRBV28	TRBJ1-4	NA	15	CASSTTRDRNEKLFF	TGTGCCAGCAGTACCACGAGGGACAGGAATGAAAAACTGTTTTTT
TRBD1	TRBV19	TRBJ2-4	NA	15	CASSRDRGLKNIQYF	TGTGCCAGTAGTCGGGACAGGGGGCTCAAAAACATTCAGTACTTC
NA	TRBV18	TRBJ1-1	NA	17	CASSPGPGRERGTEAFF	TGTGCCAGCTCACCCGGTCCGGGGAGGGAGAGGGGCACTGAAGCTTTCTTT
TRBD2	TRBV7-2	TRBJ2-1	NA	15	CASRLTSGGHGEQFF	TGTGCCAGCAGGTTGACTAGCGGGGGGCATGGTGAGCAGTTCTTC
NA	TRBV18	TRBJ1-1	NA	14	CASSGQGAETEAFF	TGTGCCAGCTCCGGACAAGGGGCAGAAACTGAAGCTTTCTTT
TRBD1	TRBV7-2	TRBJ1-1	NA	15	CASSWGQGGNTEAFF	TGTGCCAGCAGCTGGGGACAGGGAGGCAACACTGAAGCTTTCTTT
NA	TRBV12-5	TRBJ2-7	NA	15	CASGLEAGPTYEQYF	TGTGCTAGTGGTTTGGAGGCGGGTCCAACCTACGAGCAGTACTTC
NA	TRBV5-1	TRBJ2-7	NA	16	CASSLARTQVSYEQYF	TGCGCCAGCAGCTTGGCACGGACACAAGTCTCCTACGAGCAGTACTTC
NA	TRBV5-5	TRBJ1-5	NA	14	CASSPREGSQPQHF	TGTGCCAGCAGCCCCCGGGAGGGGTCTCAGCCCCAGCATTTT
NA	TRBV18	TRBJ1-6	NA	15	CASSPLPRGDSPLHF	TGTGCCAGCTCACCACTCCCCCGAGGAGATTCACCCCTCCACTTT
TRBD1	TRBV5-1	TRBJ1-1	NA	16	CASSLSQGALDTEAFF	TGCGCCAGCAGCCTGTCACAGGGGGCGCTGGACACTGAAGCTTTCTTT